Below, 24 T cell receptor beta chains from the same sample are listed, as sequenced in a study of T cells in women clearing cervical HPV infection. Clones were sequenced by immunoSEQ multiplex PCR, and TCRdb holds only the in-frame ones, with some missing. The sample includes 31,000 or so clones. Input material: blood buffy coat. All receptors derive from a woman between 18 and 70 years old with a cervical HPV16 infection that either progressed to CIN3+ or cleared (not recorded which).

Regarding this clone: The missing CDR3 end, 3 residues past where the read stops, is filled in from the germline J gene. The chain joins TRBV7-9 to TRBJ2-1; 12 bases fit TRBD1. CDR1 is SEHNR, CDR2 FQNEAQ, per germline (reference sequence). The trim removed 5 bases at V and 6 bases at J, leaving 5 bases unmatched. The CDR3 runs to 15 residues. CDR3 loop: CASSVGQGASNEQFF. CDR3 bases read: TGTGCCAGCAGCGTGGGACAGGGGGCTAGCAATGAG.

To note about this clone: The sequenced fragment ends 3 residues before the CDR3 boundary, so the rest is inferred from the germline J gene. The gene calls are TRBV5-1 and TRBJ2-7; possible D gene TRBD1, 6 bases. The CDR3 length is 14 residues. V shed 3 bases and J shed 6 bases, with 16 bases lying between them. In germline, CDR1 is SGHRS, CDR2 YFSETQ. The CDR3 bases that were read are TGCGCCAGCAGCTGGGGGCTGGATGGTAGCGAG. It codes for CASSWGLDGSE. From start to end, the CDR3 is CASSWGLDGSEQYF.

About this clone: Sequencing ends 3 residues short of the CDR3 end; the germline J gene provides the rest. This rearrangement joins TRBV19 to TRBJ2-1; possible D gene TRBD2, 5 bases. The CDR3 extends over 14 amino acids. CDR1 and CDR2 from the germline V gene are LNHDA and SQIVND (reference sequence). Deletions cut 4 bases from V and 0 bases from J, with 7 bases between. Incomplete CDR3 DNA: TGTGCCAGTAGTAAACTAGACTCCTACAATGAG. Encoded protein: CASSKLDSYNE. The CDR3 in its entirety is CASSKLDSYNEQFF.

As concerns this clone: The CDR3 is cut off 3 residues early in the read; its end comes from the germline J gene. The chain has TRBV20-1 and TRBJ2-3; a possible D gene is TRBD1 (5 bases). V gave up 2 bases and J gave up 1 base, with 7 bases separating them. CDR1 is DFQATT, CDR2 SNEGSKA, per germline (reference sequence). The CDR3 has 13 amino acids. The covered CDR3 bases are TGCAGTGCTAGACTAGGGGGCACAGATACG. Translation: CSARLGGTDT. The complete CDR3 reads CSARLGGTDTQYF.

A word on this clone: The sequenced fragment ends 3 residues before the CDR3 boundary, so the rest is inferred from the germline J gene. The rearrangement uses TRBV6-1 and TRBJ1-5; D possibly corresponds to TRBD1 (5 bases). With 2 bases removed from V and 7 bases from J, the gap between germline ends came to 18 bases. The CDR3 consists of 16 residues. The germline V gene encodes CDR1 MNHNS and CDR2 SASEGT. The sequenced CDR3 bases are TGTGCCAGCAGTGAAAGTTTGCCAATAACAGGCCAGCCC. Translating gives CASSESLPITGQP. In full, the CDR3 reads CASSESLPITGQPQHF.

Note on this clone: Sequencing ends 3 residues short of the CDR3 end; the germline J gene provides the rest. V usage is TRBV6-2 or TRBV6-3 and J usage is TRBJ2-5; 9 positions agree with TRBD1. This CDR3 has 14 residues. Germline V lookup: CDR1 MNHEY, CDR2 SVGEGT. With 7 bases clipped from V and 3 bases from J, the junction kept 6 bases outside the gene matches. The CDR3 sequence: CASNIDRGEETQYF. Incomplete CDR3 DNA: TGTGCCAGCAACATCGACAGGGGGGAAGAGACC.

Concerning this clone itself: The DNA ends 3 residues before the CDR3 does, and the rest of the CDR3 is filled in from the germline J gene. V usage is TRBV7-2 and J usage is TRBJ1-2, with D perhaps matching TRBD1 (5 bases). Germline V CDR1 and CDR2: SGHTA, FQGNSA. This CDR3 is built from 15 residues. The sequenced CDR3 bases are TGTGCCAGCAGCTTAGGTACGCGACAGCTGGGGGGC. Its translation is CASSLGTRQLGG. The CDR3, in full, reads CASSLGTRQLGGYTF.

Points on this clone: The read ends 3 residues before the CDR3 terminus; that terminus is restored from the germline J gene. V gene TRBV7-9 combines with J gene TRBJ1-2, with 8 bases fitting TRBD1. In germline, CDR1 is SEHNR, CDR2 FQNEAQ (reference sequence). The CDR3 is made up of 13 amino acids. This CDR3 is CASSLTGVYDYTF. The CDR3 bases that were read are TGTGCCAGCAGCTTGACAGGGGTATACGAC. Drawing the rest from reference TRBV7-9 and TRBJ1-2, the complete variable domain is DTGVSQNPRHKITKRGQNVTFRCDPISEHNRLYWYRQTLGQGPEFLTYFQNEAQLEKSRLLSDRFSAERPKGSFSTLEIQRTEQGDSAMYLCASSLTGVYDYTFGSGTRLTVV.

About this clone itself: Sequencing ends 3 residues short of the CDR3 end; the germline J gene provides the rest. The chain couples TRBV24-1 to TRBJ2-5; TRBD1 matches 8 bases. The ends lost 5 bases at V and 2 bases at J; junction bases unmatched: 6. There are 15 residues in the CDR3. Per germline, CDR1 KGHDR and CDR2 SFDVKD. CDR3 protein: CATSVSGGLQETQYF. The sequenced CDR3 bases are TGTGCCACCAGTGTATCAGGGGGCCTTCAAGAGACC.

Concerning this clone: The CDR3 is cut off 3 residues early in the read; its end comes from the germline J gene. This chain uses TRBV5-4 with TRBJ1-2, with TRBD1 matching 9 bases. This CDR3 has 16 residues. V lost 0 bases and J lost 2; bases outside the gene matches: 5. Germline CDR1 and CDR2: SGHNT and YYREEE (reference sequence). The CDR3 bases that were read are TGTGCCAGCAGCTTGGACGGACAGGGGTTAAACTATGGC. Amino acid sequence: CASSLDGQGLNYG. The full-length CDR3 reads as CASSLDGQGLNYGYTF.

Notes on this clone: The DNA ends 3 residues before the CDR3 does, and the rest of the CDR3 is filled in from the germline J gene. This sequence joins TRBV30 and TRBJ2-1, with 14 bases identical to TRBD2. Losses at the gene ends were 5 bases for V and 8 bases for J; bases not matched to a gene: 5. Germline V gene sequence: CDR1 GTSNPN, CDR2 SVGIG (reference sequence). The CDR3 is 14 residues long. CDR3 DNA, as far as it was read: TGTGCCTGGGGACTAGCGGGAGGTGGGGATGAG. It specifies CAWGLAGGGDE. The full CDR3 reads CAWGLAGGGDEQFF.

Turning to this clone: The read falls 3 residues short of the CDR3 end, and the missing part is taken from the germline J gene. The chain has TRBV5-1 and TRBJ2-7; the match to TRBD2 covers 8 bases. Germline lookup yields CDR1 SGHRS and CDR2 YFSETQ. The CDR3 totals 13 residues. The J segment lost 3 bases and the V segment lost 5 bases, leaving 4 bases of the junction unmatched. The sequenced CDR3 bases are TGCGCCAGCAGTAGCGGGATTGGCTACGAG. Translated, it gives CASSSGIGYE. Given in full, the CDR3 is CASSSGIGYEQYF.

Notes on this clone: The read ends 3 residues before the CDR3 terminus; that terminus is restored from the germline J gene. The chain couples TRBV28 to TRBJ2-7; 7 bases are shared with TRBD2. Per the germline V gene, CDR1 is MDHEN and CDR2 is SYDVKM. V gave up 0 bases and J gave up 6 bases; unmatched junction bases: 11. There are 16 residues in the CDR3. The CDR3 bases that were read are TGTGCCAGCAGTTTATGGAGCCCCCGCGGGGGACGCGAG. Translation: CASSLWSPRGGRE. The CDR3 in its entirety is CASSLWSPRGGREQYF.

Its frequency marks this clone as medium-sized. The CDR3 end lies 3 residues beyond the end of the read and is filled in from the germline J gene. V and J are TRBV20-1 and TRBJ2-4; the D gene is possibly TRBD2 (6 bases). Trimming stripped 3 bases from V and 6 bases from J, with 12 bases between. The CDR3 consists of 13 residues. Germline V gives CDR1 DFQATT, CDR2 SNEGSKA (reference sequence). The covered CDR3 bases are TGCAGTGCTAGTCTGGCGGGAATAAACATT. It encodes CSASLAGINI. The complete CDR3 reads CSASLAGINIQYF.

A word on this clone: From the germline J gene comes the end of the CDR3, since the read stops 3 residues before it. The chain couples TRBV5-1 to TRBJ2-2, with 11 bases lining up with TRBD2. CDR1 is SGHRS and CDR2 is YFSETQ in the germline V gene. Unmatched junction bases numbered 4, after V lost 0 bases and J lost 6 bases. CDR3 length equals 16 residues. The covered CDR3 bases are TGCGCCAGCAGCTTGGCGACTAGCGGGACCCCCGGGGAG. Amino acid sequence: CASSLATSGTPGE. The complete CDR3 protein is CASSLATSGTPGELFF. Combining the CDR3 with reference TRBV5-1 and TRBJ2-2 gives the whole variable domain KAGVTQTPRYLIKTRGQQVTLSCSPISGHRSVSWYQQTPGQGLQFLFEYFSETQRNKGNFPGRFSGRQFSNSRSEMNVSTLELGDSALYLCASSLATSGTPGELFFGEGSRLTVL.

Points on this clone: The read gets to within 3 residues of the CDR3 end, and the germline J gene fills in the rest. The chain carries TRBV5-1 and TRBJ1-3, with 9 bases fitting TRBD1. Losses at the gene ends were 2 bases for V and 4 bases for J; bases not matched to a gene: 1. The germline gives CDR1 SGHRS, CDR2 YFSETQ. The CDR3 covers 14 residues. CDR3 residues: CASSLQGAGNTIYF. Incomplete CDR3 DNA: TGCGCCAGCAGCTTACAGGGGGCCGGAAACACC.

Regarding this clone: At one end the junction does not follow the germline gene, possibly because of a read error. Coverage ceases 3 residues before the CDR3 finishes, and the germline J gene fills in the end. V and J are TRBV7-7 and TRBJ2-5, with D tentatively TRBD2 (6 bases). The CDR3 is 14 residues long. Germline V gives CDR1 SSHAT, CDR2 FNYEAQ (reference sequence). The CDR3 region is CASSTTVAGETQYF. Incomplete CDR3 DNA: TGTGCTAGCAGTACGACGGTGGCGGGGGAGACC. The whole variable domain, filled in from reference TRBV7-7 and TRBJ2-5, reads GAGVSQSPRYKVTKRGQDVTLRCDPISSHATLYWYQQALGQGPEFLTYFNYEAQPDKSGLPSDRFSAERPEGSISTLTIQRTEQRDSAMYRCASSTTVAGETQYFGPGTRLLVL.

As concerns this clone: The CDR3 goes on 3 residues after the read ends, and that part is filled in from the germline J gene. The V and J genes are TRBV7-2 and TRBJ2-2; 12 bases are a match to TRBD2. The CDR3 is 15 residues long. The J segment lost 6 bases and the V segment lost 1 base, leaving 0 bases of the junction unmatched. From germline, CDR1 is SGHTA and CDR2 FQGNSA. The covered CDR3 bases are TGTGCCAGCAGCTTAGGACTAGCGGGAGCCGGGGAG. This gives the protein CASSLGLAGAGE. The CDR3 in full is CASSLGLAGAGELFF.

Comments on this clone: The CDR3 end falls 3 residues outside the read, so it is completed with the germline J gene. This chain connects TRBV7-6 to TRBJ1-2; no reliable D call. Germline CDR1 is SGHVS and CDR2 is FNYEAQ. CDR3 length: 14 amino acids. CDR3 bases read: TGTGCCAGCAGCCGCCTAGCGCAGTCCTACGAC. Translated: CASSRLAQSYD. Given in full, the CDR3 is CASSRLAQSYDYTF.

Comments on this clone: The read ends 3 residues shy of where the CDR3 ends; the end is completed using the germline J gene. The V gene is TRBV6-2 or TRBV6-3, the J gene TRBJ2-7; perhaps TRBD2 as D (6 bases). Germline V gene lookup returns CDR1 MNHEY and CDR2 SVGEGT. V lost 3 bases to trimming and J lost 1 base, with 13 bases between them. This CDR3 has 15 residues. CDR3 protein: CASSYLAVYSYEQYF. CDR3 DNA (partial): TGTGCCAGCAGTTATTTAGCGGTCTATTCCTACGAG.

Regarding this clone: With the read ending 3 residues before the CDR3 end, the germline J gene is used to fill in that end. The chain combines TRBV7-3 with TRBJ2-1; D may be TRBD1 (6 bases). This CDR3 is built from 14 residues. The germline CDR1 and CDR2 sequences are SGHTA and FQGTGA. Trimming removed 4 bases at V and 6 bases at J, with 13 bases between. The covered CDR3 bases are TGTGCCAGCAGCTCCCGGGACAAAGCCAATGAG. Translated: CASSSRDKANE. The full CDR3 is CASSSRDKANEQFF.

On this clone: The sequence runs out 3 residues before the end of the CDR3; the remainder is reconstructed from the germline J gene. The chain couples TRBV2 to TRBJ2-3; D perhaps matches TRBD2 (5 bases). The length of the CDR3 is 15 residues. Trimming took off 7 bases at V and 0 bases at J, with 14 bases between the two ends. Germline values: CDR1 SNHLY, CDR2 FYNNEI. CDR3 DNA (partial): TGTGCCAGCACCCTAGCAGCCACTAGCACAGATACG. Translation: CASTLAATSTDT. The entire CDR3 protein reads CASTLAATSTDTQYF.

A remark on this clone: The CDR3 goes on 3 residues after the read ends, and that part is filled in from the germline J gene. The chain carries TRBV19 and TRBJ1-1; maybe TRBD1 (5 bases). Between the trimmed V and J ends, which lost 3 bases and 3 bases, there was a span of 20 bases. Per germline, CDR1 LNHDA and CDR2 SQIVND (reference sequence). This CDR3 region has 17 residues. Partial CDR3 DNA: TGTGCCAGTAGTATCGCGGTCGGGGGGGTTGACGACACTGAA. It codes for CASSIAVGGVDDTE. The full CDR3 protein reads CASSIAVGGVDDTEAFF.

As to this clone: Coverage ceases 3 residues before the CDR3 finishes, and the germline J gene fills in the end. The chain recombines TRBV19 with TRBJ1-5; 10 nucleotides match TRBD1. The V and J ends lost 5 bases and 4 bases, in that order; junction bases with no gene match: 5. The CDR3 totals 15 residues. CDR1 and CDR2 (germline): LNHDA, SQIVND (reference sequence). Incomplete CDR3 DNA: TGTGCCAGTAGTGCCGACAGGGGGCTTAATCAGCCC. Its translation is CASSADRGLNQP. The full-length CDR3 reads as CASSADRGLNQPQHF.